This TCR beta chain emerged from a study of molecular identifiers for immune sequencing clone quantification. TCRdb analysed the PCR reads with MiXCR anew, one entry per CDR3 protein. The sample gives about 320,000 distinct CDR3 sequences, about 23% of which show up once; 0.65% to 0.75% is in the top ten. The trim removed 4 bases at V and 6 bases at J, leaving 2 bases unmatched. In germline, CDR1 is SGHDN, CDR2 FVKESK. The CDR3 sequence is 13 residues long. Sequencing used naive CD8+ T cells from blood, with Jurkat cell RNA spiked in. Subset here: FACS-sorted CD8+CD4-CCR7+CD45RA+ naive T cells. The chain recombines TRBV14 with TRBJ2-2, with 7 bases that match TRBD2. The sequence was obtained from a human donor in good health. Some libraries in this study had Jurkat cell RNA spiked in. The CDR3 bases are TGTGCCAGCAGCCCACTAGCGCCCGGGGAGCTGTTTTTT. It translates to CASSPLAPGELFF.